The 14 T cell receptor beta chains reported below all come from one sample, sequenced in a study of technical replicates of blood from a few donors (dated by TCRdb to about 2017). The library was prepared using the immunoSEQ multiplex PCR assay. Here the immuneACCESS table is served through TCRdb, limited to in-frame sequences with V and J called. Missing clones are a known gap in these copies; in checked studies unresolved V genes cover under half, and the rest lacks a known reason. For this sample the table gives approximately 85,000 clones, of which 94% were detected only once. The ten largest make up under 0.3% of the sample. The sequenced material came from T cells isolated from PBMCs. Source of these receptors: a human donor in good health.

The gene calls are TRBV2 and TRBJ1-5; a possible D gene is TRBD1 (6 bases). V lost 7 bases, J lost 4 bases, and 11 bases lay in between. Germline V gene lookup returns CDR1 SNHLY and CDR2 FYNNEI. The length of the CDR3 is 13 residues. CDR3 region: CASTIDRNQPQHF. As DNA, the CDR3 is TGTGCCAGCACCATCGACAGGAATCAGCCCCAGCATTTT.

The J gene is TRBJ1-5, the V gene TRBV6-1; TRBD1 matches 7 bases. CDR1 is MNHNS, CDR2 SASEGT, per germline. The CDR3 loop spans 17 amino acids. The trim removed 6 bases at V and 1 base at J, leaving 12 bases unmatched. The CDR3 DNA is TGTGCCAGCAGAGAACTACCGACAGGGCTCAGCAATCAGCCCCAGCATTTT. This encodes CASRELPTGLSNQPQHF.

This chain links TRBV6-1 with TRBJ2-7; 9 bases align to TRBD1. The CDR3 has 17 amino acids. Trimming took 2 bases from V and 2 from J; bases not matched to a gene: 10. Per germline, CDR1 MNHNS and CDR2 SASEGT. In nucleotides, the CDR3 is TGTGCCAGCAGTGAACTTTCTCCGGGACAGGGTGCCTACGAGCAGTACTTC. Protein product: CASSELSPGQGAYEQYF.

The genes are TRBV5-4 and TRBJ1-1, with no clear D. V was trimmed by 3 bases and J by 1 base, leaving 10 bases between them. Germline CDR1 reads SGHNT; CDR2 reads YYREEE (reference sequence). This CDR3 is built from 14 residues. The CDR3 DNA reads TGTGCCAGCAGCTGGCGGCAGCCGAACACTGAAGCTTTCTTT. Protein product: CASSWRQPNTEAFF.

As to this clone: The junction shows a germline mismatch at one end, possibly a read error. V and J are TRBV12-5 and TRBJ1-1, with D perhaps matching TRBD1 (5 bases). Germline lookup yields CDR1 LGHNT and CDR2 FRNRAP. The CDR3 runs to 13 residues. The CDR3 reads CASASQVGTGAFF. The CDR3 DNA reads TGTGCTAGTGCTTCTCAAGTAGGGACTGGAGCTTTCTTT.

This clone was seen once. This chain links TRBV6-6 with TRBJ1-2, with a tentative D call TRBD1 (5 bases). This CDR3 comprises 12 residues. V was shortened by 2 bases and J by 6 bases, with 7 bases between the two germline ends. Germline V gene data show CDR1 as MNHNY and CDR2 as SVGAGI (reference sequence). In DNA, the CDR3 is TGTGCCAGCAGTTACGGGGGGAATGGCTACACCTTC. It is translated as CASSYGGNGYTF.

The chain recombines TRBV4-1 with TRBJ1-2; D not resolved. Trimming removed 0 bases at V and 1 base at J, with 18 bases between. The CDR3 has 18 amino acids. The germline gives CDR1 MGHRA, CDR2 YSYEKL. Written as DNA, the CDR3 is TGCGCCAGCAGCCAAGATCGGCTAGGAGGAAACATTAACTATGGCTACACCTTC. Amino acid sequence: CASSQDRLGGNINYGYTF.

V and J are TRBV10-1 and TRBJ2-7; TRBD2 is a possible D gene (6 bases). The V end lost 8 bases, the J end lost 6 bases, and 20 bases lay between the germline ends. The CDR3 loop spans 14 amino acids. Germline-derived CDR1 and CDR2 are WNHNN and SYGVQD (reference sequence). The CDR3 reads CASGVGRELSEQYF. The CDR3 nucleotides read TGCGCCAGCGGAGTGGGACGGGAGTTGTCCGAGCAGTACTTC.

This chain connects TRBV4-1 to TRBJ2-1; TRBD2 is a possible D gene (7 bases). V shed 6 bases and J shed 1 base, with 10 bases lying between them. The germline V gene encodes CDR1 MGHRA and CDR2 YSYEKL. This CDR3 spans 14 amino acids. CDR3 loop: CASRRGGSYNEQFF. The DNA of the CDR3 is TGCGCCAGCAGGAGGGGGGGGTCCTACAATGAGCAGTTCTTC.

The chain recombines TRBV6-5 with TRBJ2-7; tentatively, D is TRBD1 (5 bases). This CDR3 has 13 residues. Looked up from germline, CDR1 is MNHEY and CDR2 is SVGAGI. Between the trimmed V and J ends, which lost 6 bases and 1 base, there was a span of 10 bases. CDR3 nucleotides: TGTGCCAGCAGCCTACAGGATTCCTACGAGCAGTACTTC. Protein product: CASSLQDSYEQYF.

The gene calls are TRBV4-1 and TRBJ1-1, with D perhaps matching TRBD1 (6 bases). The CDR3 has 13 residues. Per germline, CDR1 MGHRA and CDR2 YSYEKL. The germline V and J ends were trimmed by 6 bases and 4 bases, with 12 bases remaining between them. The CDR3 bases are TGCGCCAGCAGAACAGGGACGCGCACTGAAGCTTTCTTT. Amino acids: CASRTGTRTEAFF.

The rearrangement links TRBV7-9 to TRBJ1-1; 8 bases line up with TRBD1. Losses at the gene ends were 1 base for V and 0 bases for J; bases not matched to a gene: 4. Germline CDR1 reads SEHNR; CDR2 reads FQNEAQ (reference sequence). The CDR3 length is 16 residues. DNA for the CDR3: TGTGCCAGCAGCTTAGGGGACAGGTCCGTGAACACTGAAGCTTTCTTT. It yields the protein CASSLGDRSVNTEAFF. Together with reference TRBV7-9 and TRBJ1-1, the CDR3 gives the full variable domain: DTGVSQNPRHKITKRGQNVTFRCDPISEHNRLYWYRQTLGQGPEFLTYFQNEAQLEKSRLLSDRFSAERPKGSFSTLEIQRTEQGDSAMYLCASSLGDRSVNTEAFFGQGTRLTVV.

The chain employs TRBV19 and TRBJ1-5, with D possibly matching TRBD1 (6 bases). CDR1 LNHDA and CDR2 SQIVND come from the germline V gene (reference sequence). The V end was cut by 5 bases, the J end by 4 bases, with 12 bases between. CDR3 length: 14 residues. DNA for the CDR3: TGTGCCAGTAGTGCCAGGACAGATAATCAGCCCCAGCATTTT. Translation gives CASSARTDNQPQHF.

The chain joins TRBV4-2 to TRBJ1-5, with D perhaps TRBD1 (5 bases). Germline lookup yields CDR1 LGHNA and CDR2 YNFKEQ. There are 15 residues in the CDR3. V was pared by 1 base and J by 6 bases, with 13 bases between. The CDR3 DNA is TGTGCCAGCAGCCAAGGCCTTCGGGGGTCTCAGCCCCAGCATTTT. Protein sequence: CASSQGLRGSQPQHF.